The 6 T cell receptor beta chains below were found in one sample sequenced in a study of human T cells and chemical hapten exposure. Using its own MiXCR run on the 5' RACE reads, TCRdb lists one record per CDR3 protein. Of 80,000 or so distinct CDR3 sequences listed, 15% to 20% are singletons. The starting material, unfractionated whole blood, was used for total RNA extraction. Receptor source: a female donor in good health.

This clonotype occurred a few times. V and J are TRBV7-2 and TRBJ2-5, with 9 positions matching TRBD1. Germline trimming cut 8 bases from V and 5 bases from J; bases unmatched to any gene: 6. Germline CDR1 is SGHTA and CDR2 is FQGNSA. The CDR3 spans 13 residues. The CDR3 here is CASGQGHLETQYF. The CDR3 DNA reads as TGTGCCAGCGGACAGGGGCATTTGGAGACCCAGTACTTC.

This clonotype was counted only a few times. The chain uses TRBV20-1 and TRBJ2-1; D is possibly TRBD2 (5 bases). This CDR3 spans 15 amino acids. Trimming shortened V by 4 bases and J by 0 bases, and 13 bases separated the two germline ends. Germline V gives CDR1 DFQATT, CDR2 SNEGSKA (reference sequence). The CDR3 loop is CSATRTVVSYNEQFF. In DNA form, the CDR3 reads TGCAGTGCTACCCGGACTGTTGTCTCCTACAATGAGCAGTTCTTC.

This clonotype appeared a few times. V gene TRBV9 combines with J gene TRBJ2-3; a possible D gene is TRBD2 (5 bases). This CDR3 has 16 residues. CDR1 and CDR2 (germline): SGDLS, YYNGEE. With 4 bases removed from V and 0 bases from J, the gap between germline ends came to 15 bases. CDR3 coding DNA: TGTGCCAGCAGCTCGTCAGCGGTCACTAGCACAGATACGCAGTATTTT. This translates into CASSSSAVTSTDTQYF.

The genes are TRBV29-1 and TRBJ2-7, with 7 bases matching TRBD1. The CDR3 sequence is 15 residues long. Per the germline V gene, CDR1 is SQVTM and CDR2 is ANQGSEA. V lost 7 bases and J lost 1; bases outside the gene matches: 13. The CDR3 DNA reads as TGCAGCGAGATAACCGGGACAGCCTTATCCTACGAGCAGTACTTC. Amino acids: CSEITGTALSYEQYF.

This clonotype has ten or more counts. V usage is TRBV12-3 or TRBV12-4 and J usage is TRBJ1-2, with no clear D. The CDR3 runs to 13 residues. Trimming shortened V by 3 bases and J by 4 bases, and 9 bases separated the two germline ends. The CDR3 loop reads CASSLSEIYGYTF. The DNA for the CDR3 is TGTGCCAGCAGTTTGTCGGAAATCTATGGCTACACCTTC.

This clonotype was recorded at least ten times. The chain joins TRBV7-2 to TRBJ2-3, with no clear D. CDR3 length: 11 amino acids. V was cut by 1 base and J by 12 bases, with 8 bases left in between. Germline values: CDR1 SGHTA, CDR2 FQGNSA. The CDR3 loop reads CASSLDGRQYF. The CDR3 nucleotides are TGTGCCAGCAGCTTAGATGGGCGACAGTATTTT.